This passage covers 28 T cell receptor beta chains from one sample sequenced in a study of OX40 agonist ivuxolimab in advanced cancers. Produced via immunoSEQ multiplex PCR; TCRdb's table is partial and in-frame only. Of about 60,000 clones in the sample, about 90% were seen once. The sequencing used CD4+ or CD8+ T cells sorted from blood, collected in a trial of the OX40 agonist ivuxolimab. All receptors derive from an adult with an advanced solid tumor such as melanoma, head and neck, liver or kidney cancer.

In this sample, this clone turned up once. The genes are TRBV19 and TRBJ1-5; D may be TRBD1 (5 bases). The length of the CDR3 is 15 residues. CDR1 and CDR2 (germline): LNHDA, SQIVND (reference sequence). V lost 9 bases and J lost 3, with 18 bases in between. The CDR3 protein is CASQRGRQNNQPQHF. In DNA form, the CDR3 reads TGTGCCAGCCAACGGGGCCGGCAGAACAATCAGCCCCAGCATTTT.

The chain links TRBV10-3 to TRBJ2-2; TRBD1 agrees at 11 bases. Trimming removed 6 bases from V and 4 bases from J; junction bases left unmatched: 10. This CDR3 spans 17 amino acids. Germline CDR1 is ENHRY and CDR2 is SYGVKD. The CDR3 here is CAISARDRGSITGELFF. The DNA for the CDR3 is TGTGCCATCAGCGCCCGGGACAGGGGGTCGATCACCGGGGAGCTGTTTTTT.

The rearrangement uses TRBV5-4 and TRBJ2-7; D perhaps matches TRBD2 (5 bases). The CDR3 length is 12 residues. Trimming took 4 bases from V and 7 from J, leaving 12 bases between them. Per the germline V gene, CDR1 is SGHNT and CDR2 is YYREEE (reference sequence). CDR3 region: CASSIKTGEQYF. The CDR3 bases are TGTGCCAGCAGCATTAAAACGGGGGAGCAGTACTTC.

The V call is TRBV21-1, the J call TRBJ2-3; the table's D call of TRBD2 was not tested on the DNA. TRBV21-1 is termed a pseudogene. CDR3 length equals 16 residues. The CDR3 nucleotides read TGTGCCAGCAGCAAGAAAAACCTGATAGGCACAGATACGCAGTATTTT. Encoded protein: CASSKKNLIGTDTQYF.

The chain couples TRBV6-1 to TRBJ1-5; D gene uncertain. Looked up from germline, CDR1 is MNHNS and CDR2 is SASEGT. Trimming pared 4 bases from V and 0 bases from J, leaving 4 bases between. The length of the CDR3 is 13 residues. CDR3 protein: CASSANSNQPQHF. The CDR3 DNA sequence: TGTGCCAGCAGTGCGAATAGCAATCAGCCCCAGCATTTT.

This sequence joins TRBV5-4 and TRBJ1-2; D uncertain. The CDR3 is made up of 13 amino acids. Per germline, CDR1 SGHNT and CDR2 YYREEE (reference sequence). The V and J ends lost 3 bases and 8 bases respectively, with 14 bases between them. The CDR3 DNA is TGTGCCAGCAGCTCCGCTAAGGTGTGGGGCTACACCTTC. Translating it yields CASSSAKVWGYTF.

The CDR3 sequence: CASSPPTQRDTQYF. The CDR3 coding sequence is TGTGCCAGCTCACCGCCAACGCAACGGGATACGCAGTATTTT. This chain connects TRBV18 to TRBJ2-3; no reliable D call. Germline CDR1 KGHSH, CDR2 LQKENI. CDR3 length equals 14 residues. Trimming removed 3 bases from V and 6 bases from J, with 13 bases in between.

The J gene is TRBJ2-4, the V gene TRBV9; D is unclear. The CDR3 length is 14 residues. V was cut by 3 bases and J by 3 bases, with 10 bases left in between. Germline loops: CDR1 SGDLS, CDR2 YYNGEE. The CDR3 region is CASSANQDKNIQYF. The CDR3, as DNA: TGTGCCAGCAGCGCGAACCAGGACAAAAACATTCAGTACTTC.

This rearrangement joins TRBV4-1 to TRBJ1-5; no firm D call. The CDR3 extends over 14 amino acids. Trimming took off 1 base at V and 2 bases at J, with 6 bases between the two ends. The germline CDR1 and CDR2 sequences are MGHRA and YSYEKL. Here the CDR3 DNA reads TGCGCCAGCAGCCAAGTCGGCGGCAATCAGCCCCAGCATTTT. This encodes CASSQVGGNQPQHF.

V usage is TRBV19 and J usage is TRBJ2-2, with D possibly called TRBD1 or TRBD2 (5 bases each). CDR1 and CDR2 (germline): LNHDA, SQIVND (reference sequence). Between the trimmed V and J ends, which lost 5 bases and 4 bases, there was a span of 14 bases. The CDR3 runs 15 residues. The CDR3 is CASSLGAFFTGELFF. The CDR3, as DNA: TGTGCCAGTAGTCTCGGGGCCTTTTTCACCGGGGAGCTGTTTTTT.

This chain joins TRBV7-9 and TRBJ1-1; D is perhaps TRBD1 (5 bases). V was pared by 5 bases and J by 1 base, with 8 bases between. The CDR3 sequence is 13 residues long. Germline assignment: CDR1 SEHNR and CDR2 FQNEAQ (reference sequence). Written as DNA, the CDR3 is TGTGCCAGCAGCAGAACAGGGAACACTGAAGCTTTCTTT. It codes for CASSRTGNTEAFF.

J is TRBJ2-2 and V is TRBV7-2; TRBD2 matches at 8 bases. CDR3 size: 16 residues. V was pared by 1 base and J by 4 bases, with 5 bases of the junction left unmatched. CDR1 SGHTA and CDR2 FQGNSA come from the germline V gene. The CDR3 spells CASSLVAGGSTGELFF. CDR3 coding DNA: TGTGCCAGCAGCTTAGTGGCGGGGGGATCCACCGGGGAGCTGTTTTTT.

V and J are TRBV29-1 and TRBJ1-1, with D perhaps matching TRBD1 (6 bases). Looked up from germline, CDR1 is SQVTM and CDR2 is ANQGSEA. The CDR3 consists of 12 residues. The germline V and J ends were trimmed by 4 bases and 3 bases, with 9 bases remaining between them. CDR3 amino acids: CSVVHRDTEAFF. CDR3 DNA sequence: TGCAGCGTTGTTCACAGGGACACTGAAGCTTTCTTT.

The chain combines TRBV11-2 with TRBJ1-5, with a tentative D call TRBD1 (6 bases). This CDR3 region has 15 residues. The V gene lost 0 bases and the J gene lost 6 bases, with 12 bases spanning the gap. Germline CDR1 is SGHAT and CDR2 is FQNNGV. CDR3 sequence: CASSLDVGGGQPQHF. In DNA form, the CDR3 reads TGTGCCAGCAGCTTAGATGTGGGGGGCGGTCAGCCCCAGCATTTT.

The chain carries TRBV11-3 and TRBJ2-1, with 13 bases that match TRBD2. Germline CDR1 is SGHNT and CDR2 is YENEEA. The length of the CDR3 is 17 residues. The trim removed 5 bases at V and 7 bases at J, leaving 11 bases unmatched. The CDR3: CASSKRTSGGLINEQFF. CDR3 sequence (DNA): TGTGCCAGCAGCAAACGGACTAGCGGGGGACTAATAAATGAGCAGTTCTTC.

The CDR3 protein is CASSLRLAGVPGELFF. As DNA, the CDR3 is TGTGCCAGCAGTCTACGACTAGCGGGAGTGCCCGGGGAGCTGTTTTTT. The chain recombines TRBV27 with TRBJ2-2; 12 bases map to TRBD2. V gave up 5 bases and J gave up 6 bases; unmatched junction bases: 7. CDR1 MNHEY and CDR2 SMNVEV come from the germline V gene (reference sequence). The CDR3 sequence is 16 residues long.

The gene calls are TRBV19 and TRBJ2-5; 8 bases are shared with TRBD2. Per the germline V gene, CDR1 is LNHDA and CDR2 is SQIVND (reference sequence). The CDR3 consists of 13 residues. V trimming: 3 bases; J trimming: 7 bases; junction bases outside the gene matches: 4. The CDR3 DNA reads as TGTGCCAGTAGTATGACTAGCGATGGGACCCAGTACTTC. This translates into CASSMTSDGTQYF.

The chain links TRBV5-4 to TRBJ1-6; a possible D gene is TRBD1 (5 bases). Germline V CDR1 and CDR2: SGHNT, YYREEE (reference sequence). CDR3 length: 15 residues. V lost 4 bases and J 10 bases, leaving 18 bases between the germline ends. In nucleotides, the CDR3 is TGTGCCAGCAGCCCCCGGGGGTCTCTGATCTCACCCCTCCACTTT. It yields the protein CASSPRGSLISPLHF.

The chain is built from TRBV14 and TRBJ2-1; 9 bases map to TRBD2. The junction had 7 bases not matched to a gene; V was cut back by 6 bases and J by 7 bases. CDR1 and CDR2 from the germline V gene are SGHDN and FVKESK. The CDR3 is 14 amino acids. CDR3 loop: CASSHGLARNEQFF. The CDR3 nucleotides are TGTGCCAGCAGTCACGGACTAGCGAGGAATGAGCAGTTCTTC.

The rearrangement links TRBV29-1 to TRBJ2-1, with D perhaps TRBD1 or TRBD2 (6 bases each). CDR3 length: 14 residues. In germline, CDR1 is SQVTM, CDR2 ANQGSEA. V lost 2 bases and J 4 bases, leaving 12 bases between the germline ends. The CDR3 protein is CSVEKGGVYNEQFF. For the CDR3, the DNA is TGCAGCGTTGAAAAGGGGGGCGTATACAATGAGCAGTTCTTC.

The chain carries TRBV27 and TRBJ1-2; a possible D gene is TRBD1 (5 bases). The CDR3 is made up of 14 amino acids. Trimming shortened V by 3 bases and J by 8 bases, and 16 bases separated the two germline ends. Germline V gene sequence: CDR1 MNHEY, CDR2 SMNVEV (reference sequence). CDR3 protein: CASSFRAGFDGYTF. CDR3 coding DNA: TGTGCCAGCAGTTTCAGGGCAGGGTTTGACGGCTACACCTTC.

The V gene is TRBV19, the J gene TRBJ1-1; D not resolved. Trimming pared 1 base from V and 8 bases from J, leaving 5 bases between. Per germline, CDR1 LNHDA and CDR2 SQIVND (reference sequence). The CDR3 loop spans 11 amino acids. Here the CDR3 DNA reads TGTGCCAGTAGTATAGGAAGGGAAGCTTTCTTT. This encodes CASSIGREAFF.

This chain's CDR3 is CASSRDSYGYTF. Here the CDR3 DNA reads TGTGCCAGCAGTAGGGACAGTTATGGCTACACCTTC. The chain uses TRBV7-9 and TRBJ1-2; 7 nucleotides line up with TRBD1. The CDR3 consists of 12 residues. Germline V gene sequence: CDR1 SEHNR, CDR2 FQNEAQ (reference sequence). With 6 bases clipped from V and 5 bases from J, the junction kept 3 bases outside the gene matches.

The chain joins TRBV10-2 to TRBJ2-7; 13 bases are shared with TRBD2. Germline CDR1 WSHSY, CDR2 SAAADI. CDR3 size: 20 residues. V dropped 8 bases and J dropped 2; count of bases not matched to a gene: 21. The CDR3 region is CASLRGLGARTSGGTYEQYF. As DNA, the CDR3 is TGCGCCAGCTTACGAGGCCTTGGAGCTCGGACTAGCGGGGGTACCTACGAGCAGTACTTC.

The V call is TRBV20-1, the J call TRBJ1-2; D gene uncertain. The V end lost 6 bases, the J end lost 6 bases, and 11 bases lay between the germline ends. The length of the CDR3 is 11 residues. The germline V gene encodes CDR1 DFQATT and CDR2 SNEGSKA (reference sequence). CDR3 nucleotide sequence: TGCAGTGCAGCGATTTCCCATGGCTACACCTTC. It specifies CSAAISHGYTF.

The chain uses TRBV30 and TRBJ1-2; TRBD1 matches 11 bases. The germline V gene encodes CDR1 GTSNPN and CDR2 SVGIG (reference sequence). This CDR3 comprises 14 residues. The trim removed 3 bases at V and 5 bases at J, leaving 5 bases unmatched. The CDR3, as DNA: TGTGCCTGGAGAGGACAGGGGGCAGAATATGGCTACACCTTC. It specifies CAWRGQGAEYGYTF.

V gene TRBV29-1 combines with J gene TRBJ2-5; TRBD1 agrees at 9 bases. This CDR3 has 12 residues. CDR1 and CDR2 (germline): SQVTM, ANQGSEA. J lost 4 bases, V lost 7 bases, and 4 bases had no gene match. The CDR3 DNA reads as TGCAGCGCGGACAGGGGTCGAGAGACCCAGTACTTC. The encoded protein is CSADRGRETQYF.

The chain uses TRBV6-5 and TRBJ1-6; D gene unclear. V lost 3 bases to trimming and J lost 6 bases, with 9 bases between them. Germline lookup yields CDR1 MNHEY and CDR2 SVGAGI. CDR3 length: 14 amino acids. CDR3 in amino acids: CASSYSPFNSPLHF. The CDR3 DNA follows: TGTGCCAGCAGTTATAGCCCATTTAATTCACCCCTCCACTTT.